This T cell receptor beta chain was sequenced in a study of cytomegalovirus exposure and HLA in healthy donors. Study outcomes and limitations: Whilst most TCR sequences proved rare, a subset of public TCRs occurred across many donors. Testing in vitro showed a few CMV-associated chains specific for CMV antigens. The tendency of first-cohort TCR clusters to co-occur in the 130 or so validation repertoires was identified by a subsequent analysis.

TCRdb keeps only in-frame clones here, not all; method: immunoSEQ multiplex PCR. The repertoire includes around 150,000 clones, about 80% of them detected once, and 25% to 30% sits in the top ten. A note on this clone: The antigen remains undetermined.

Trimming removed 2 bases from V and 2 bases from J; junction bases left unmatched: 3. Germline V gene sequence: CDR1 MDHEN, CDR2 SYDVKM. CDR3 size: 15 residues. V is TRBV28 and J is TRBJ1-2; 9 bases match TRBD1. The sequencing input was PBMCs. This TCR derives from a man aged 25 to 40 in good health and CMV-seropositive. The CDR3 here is CASSLPGQGNYGYTF. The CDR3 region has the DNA TGTGCCAGCAGTTTACCCGGACAGGGGAACTATGGCTACACCTTC.